This T cell receptor beta chain was found in a study of blood T cell repertoires in COVID-19. Study-level background: Samples representing acute and convalescent COVID-19 were sourced from the United States, Italy and Spain. Sources were T cells, B-cell-depleted T cells, or PBMCs; the material itself was cDNA or gDNA.

Original handling: Reference gene primer amplification gave estimated nucleated cell counts. Measured with immunoSEQ multiplex PCR; TCRdb has only the in-frame clones, and not every one. V and J calls plus clone size are reproduced from that table; the DNA served to infer D and trimming. The table has about 400,000 clones, around 90% seen once. This CDR3 is 14 amino acids long. Germline lookup yields CDR1 SGDLS and CDR2 YYNGEE. Trimming cost V 3 bases and J 5 bases, with 9 bases left between them. In terms of age and location, participants ranged from roughly 18 to 90 years and lived in approximately 26 US areas.

The clonotype originates from a woman aged 18-29 years with acute COVID-19. The chain employs TRBV9 and TRBJ1-6, with D possibly being TRBD1 (6 bases). The sample was PBMCs or T cells enriched from blood (not recorded which). Here the CDR3 reads CASSATGDNSPLHF. CDR3 DNA sequence: TGTGCCAGCAGCGCGACAGGAGATAATTCACCCCTCCACTTT.